This TCR beta chain was sequenced during a study of OX40 agonist ivuxolimab in advanced cancers. The study sampled blood at baseline, cycle 4 day 1, and cycle 7 day 1. This CDR3 contains 13 residues. Trimming removed 6 bases at V and 6 bases at J, with 14 bases between. Germline-derived CDR1 and CDR2 are SGHAT and FQDESV (reference sequence). On this clone: Its antigen is unidentified.

Data came from immunoSEQ multiplex PCR; TCRdb stores just in-frame clones and leaves some out. Among approximately 66,000 clones, approximately 86% were seen once, and the ten largest hold about 0.7%. Regarding the study as a whole: Among the lowest peripheral clonal expansion occurred in 0.1-3.0 mg/kg partial responders. There was clonal expansion of CD4+ and CD8+ blood T cells by week 6 at 0.1 to 3.0 mg/kg. No antigen was identified for the clonally expanded peripheral T cells.

The chain joins TRBV11-1 to TRBJ2-5; D might be TRBD1 (6 bases). This receptor was obtained from an adult with an advanced solid tumor such as melanoma, head and neck, liver or kidney cancer. The source material was CD4+ or CD8+ T cells sorted from blood, sampled in a trial of the OX40 agonist ivuxolimab. Written as DNA, the CDR3 is TGTGCCAGCAGTAGTAGGGGGTTTAAGACCCAGTACTTC. Translating gives CASSSRGFKTQYF.